This T cell receptor (beta chain) was sequenced during a study of cytomegalovirus exposure and HLA in healthy donors. This clone came up a few times. Its specificity is unknown. The PCR used 60 Vbeta and 13 Jbeta primers. The repertoire was sequenced with immunoSEQ multiplex PCR; TCRdb's copy has only in-frame clones and lacks some. The sample contains 150,000 to 200,000 clones, roughly 12% of which appear only once. The V gene lost 6 bases and the J gene lost 3 bases, with 12 bases spanning the gap. The CDR3 runs 13 residues. Germline assignment: CDR1 MDHEN and CDR2 SYDVKM. Whole-study findings and limits: Later analysis demonstrated an association between a missense DCLRE1C variant and TCR beta V- and J-gene trimming. Reports described diagnosis of cytomegalovirus status by the classifier as highly specific and sensitive. CMV antigen specificity of a few CMV-associated chains was confirmed in vitro.

The sequencing input was PBMCs. This TCR was recovered from a man aged 45 to 65 in good health and CMV-seropositive. The V gene is TRBV28, the J gene TRBJ2-7, with a weak D call TRBD1 (6 bases). The CDR3 coding sequence is TGTGCCAGCAGCCACAGGGCCCGCTACGAGCAGTACGTC. Protein sequence: CASSHRARYEQYV.